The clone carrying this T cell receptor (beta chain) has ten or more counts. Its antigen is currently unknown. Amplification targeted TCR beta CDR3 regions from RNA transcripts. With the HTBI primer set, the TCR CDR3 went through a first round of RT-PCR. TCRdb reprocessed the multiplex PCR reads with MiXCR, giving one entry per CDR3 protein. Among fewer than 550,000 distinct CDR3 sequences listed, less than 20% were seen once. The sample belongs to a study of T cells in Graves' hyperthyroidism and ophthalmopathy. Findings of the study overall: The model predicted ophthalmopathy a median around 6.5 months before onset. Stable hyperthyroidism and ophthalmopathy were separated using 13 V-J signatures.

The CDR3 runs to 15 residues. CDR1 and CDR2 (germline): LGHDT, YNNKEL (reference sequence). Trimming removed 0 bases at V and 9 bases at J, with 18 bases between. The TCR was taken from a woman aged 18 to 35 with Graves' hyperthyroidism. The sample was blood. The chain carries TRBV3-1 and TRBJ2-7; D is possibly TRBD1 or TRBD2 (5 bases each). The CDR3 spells CASSQDPWTVRGQYF. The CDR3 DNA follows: TGTGCCAGCAGCCAAGATCCGTGGACGGTGAGGGGGCAGTACTTC.